This TCR beta chain was identified during a study of post-analysis software for immune sequencing data (dated by TCRdb to the mid-2010s). About the investigation overall: The recorded disease courses included relapsing-remitting, secondary progressive and progressive-relapsing multiple sclerosis, and some patients had no subtype annotation. A subset of samples was prepared in parallel using single-end sample barcoding, then pooled and co-amplified after Illumina adapter ligation. Patient repertoires were compared against some twelve previously published healthy control repertoires from donors aged 6 to 25 years.

What the authors observed across the whole study: Compared with controls, multiple sclerosis patients had significantly lower normalized Chao1 diversity, a finding suggesting substantial peripheral T-cell clonal expansion. The control group was slightly older than the multiple sclerosis patient group. Direct clustering with F measure showed strong co-clustering of samples prepared in the same batch, prompting a batch-effect correction. Patients showed significantly higher frequencies than controls for roughly five TRBV segments, among them TRBV5-6, TRBV5-1 and TRBV20-1.

Note on this clonotype: This clone's antigen is unknown. No base quality values were provided; no much bigger clone lies one nucleotide off.

V loses 5 bases of germline sequence and J loses 2 bases, and the interval between the two ends is 26 bases. The germline V gene (reference sequence) specifies LNHNV as CDR1 and YYDKDF as CDR2. The CDR3 measures 19 amino acids from cysteine to phenylalanine. The DNA shown is the 57-base CDR3, in frame from base 1. The time point label for this specimen denotes: second blood draw from one MS patient after hematopoietic stem cell transplantation. To demonstrate the VDJtools post-analysis software, TCR beta repertoires were profiled from the peripheral blood of 13 young patients with multiple sclerosis. The multiple sclerosis patients were children and adolescents ranging in age from 6 to 15 years. The library was obtained by PCR. For sequencing, an Illumina HiSeq 2500 was employed. Unique molecular identifiers were incorporated into TCR beta cDNA libraries to reduce PCR and sequencing biases. Approximately 500,000 cDNA molecules were obtained per 1 to 10 million input T cells, so each molecule approximated one T cell. Patient libraries were prepared and sequenced with the same protocol used for the earlier healthy control dataset. Within a given batch, samples were prepared together, multiplexed and sequenced on the same HiSeq lane. As for the original processing: Raw barcoded reads were processed with MIGEC, and single-read molecular identifier groups were discarded before consensus assembly and CDR3 extraction. Clonotype tables were post-analysed with VDJtools, normalizing diversity by down-sampling all datasets to the smallest sample size. In repertoire overlap clustering, CDR3 amino acid sequences, but not nucleotide sequences, were matched to correct batch-related cross-sample contamination. The public sequencing data were trimmed at Q25 with fastp and processed into clonotypes with MiXCR by TCRdb, which kept only in-frame beta chains. A single entry per CDR3 protein holds the most common genes and DNA from its merged rows. The V and J calls here are based on TCRdb, not the publication. The sample yields roughly 160,000 distinct CDR3 sequences; 36% were counted once. The leading ten clones occupy 28% of the sample.

This clonotype originated in a girl aged 10 to 17 with multiple sclerosis. Donor details come from another sample of the same person, matched by shared clones. The source was blood, collected after autologous hematopoietic stem cell transplantation. The chain links TRBV15 with TRBJ2-3; the D gene is unclear. The CDR3 sequence is CATSPHFGMPVRDTDTQYF. The sequenced DNA: TGTGCCACCAGCCCTCATTTTGGGATGCCCGTCCGCGACACAGATACGCAGTATTTT. The CDR3, completed at both ends by the reference TRBV15 and TRBJ2-3 genes, gives the full variable domain DAMVIQNPRYQVTQFGKPVTLSCSQTLNHNVMYWYQQKSSQAPKLLFHYYDKDFNNEADTPDNFQSRRPNTSFCFLDIRSPGLGDTAMYLCATSPHFGMPVRDTDTQYFGPGTRLTVL.